This paragraph covers one T cell receptor beta chain sequence. In this sample, this clone turned up once. Its antigen is still unknown. One base away there is no much larger clone; base qualities are not given. V lost 6 bases and J lost 8 bases; the stretch between them is 19 bases long. According to the germline V gene, CDR1 reads MNHEY and CDR2 reads SVGAGI. The CDR3 spans 15 residues, from the cysteine through the phenylalanine. Just the 45-base CDR3 DNA is kept, in frame starting at base 1. This entry comes from a study of blood T cell repertoires in COVID-19 (dated by TCRdb to 2018 to 2021). Concerning the study at large: The collaborator samples originated in the United States, Italy and Spain and spanned the acute and convalescent phases of COVID-19. The samples were drawn from the first 160 participants of the ongoing ImmuneRACE study and from roughly 1,300 subjects provided by 6 global collaborators. Sample metadata almost always included a de-identified subject ID, COVID-19 status, age in years and sex. The repertoires were released in a freely available public database intended as a resource for research on the immune response to SARS-CoV-2. HLA class I and class II types, where available, came from metadata supplied by the sample provider rather than from assay-based typing. The prospective study material was composed of cDNA or gDNA derived from T cells, B-cell-depleted T cells, or PBMCs. Subjects who had been exposed to COVID-19, were actively infected with it, or had recovered from it provided the deeply sampled blood TCRbeta repertoires that made up the dataset. The research as a whole found: The amount of clinical and demographic metadata varied by source and participant and was provided uncurated.

TCRbeta CDR3 regions were amplified from genomic DNA by means of the immunoSEQ Assay, a bias-controlled multiplex PCR. The source study handled its data this way. Within the assay, amplification of reference gene primers was used to estimate how many nucleated cells each sample contained. To quantify the absolute abundance of each unique TCRbeta CDR3 rearrangement, sequence reads were collapsed and filtered. For each sample, productive Simpson clonality was calculated as the square root of Simpson's diversity index across productive rearrangements. Held by TCRdb, this immuneACCESS table contains in-frame sequences only and omits some clones. Under half of the omission traces to an unresolved V gene where checked; the cause of the rest is unknown. That table is the source of V, J and clone size, and D and trimming were worked out from the DNA. The sample profile shows about 280,000 clones; 86% of them were found once. The ten largest clones capture around 12% of the sample.

In Seattle, one collaborating source enrolled patients while the infection was active and tracked those patients longitudinally over the course of disease. Whole blood was collected in K2EDTA tubes by collaborating institutions according to the institutions' own protocols. For TCRbeta analysis, collaborator samples were shipped as frozen whole blood, as isolated PBMCs, or as DNA extracted from either sample type. The material sequenced was peripheral blood. The chain is made from TRBV6-5 and TRBJ1-4, with no reliable assignment of the D segment. The receptor's source is a woman aged 70-85 years with COVID-19, enrolled during active disease. The CDR3: CASRDVWSGGEKLFF. At the DNA level, the sequence is TGTGCCAGCAGGGACGTTTGGTCAGGAGGAGAAAAACTGTTTTTT.